A selection of T cell receptor beta chains follows, all from one sample in a study of T cells in Graves' hyperthyroidism and ophthalmopathy. Via MiXCR, TCRdb re-called the multiplex PCR reads, giving one row per CDR3 protein. The repertoire holds approximately 420,000 distinct CDR3 sequences, with under 15% as singletons. Sequenced: blood. The source is a woman younger than 45 with Graves' hyperthyroidism. CDR3s include the opening cysteine and the closing phenylalanine or tryptophan. Fields, in order: V gene, J gene, clone size, D gene, CDR3 DNA, CDR3 protein. D genes are given only for firm matches. Clone size appears in some rows only: once, few, many, or a class for an expanded clone.

TRBV29-1	TRBJ1-5	NA	NA	TGCAGCGTTGTCGTGGACGGGACCGCGAGCAATCAGCCCCAGCATTTT	CSVVVDGTASNQPQHF
TRBV28	TRBJ1-2	NA	TRBD1	TGTGCCAGCAGCTTAGACAGGGTAGCTAACTATGGCTACACCTTC	CASSLDRVANYGYTF
TRBV10-3	TRBJ2-7	many	NA	TGTGCCGCTAATAAGGGGGGGGATTACGAGCAGTACTTC	CAANKGGDYEQYF
TRBV6-1	TRBJ1-1	NA	NA	TGTGCCAGCACGCGAACGCCCAAGAACACTGAAGCTTTCTTT	CASTRTPKNTEAFF
TRBV5-1	TRBJ1-1	few	NA	TGCGCCAGCAGCTTGAGGAGGGGTGGTGAAGCTTTCTTT	CASSLRRGGEAFF
TRBV4-1	TRBJ1-5	NA	NA	TGCGCCAGCCGATGGACAGACTATAGCAATCAGCCCCAGCATTTT	CASRWTDYSNQPQHF
TRBV15	TRBJ1-1	many	NA	TGTGCCACCAGCAGTCTGGACACTGAAGCTTTCTTT	CATSSLDTEAFF
TRBV12-5	TRBJ2-1	many	TRBD1	TGTGCTAGTGGTTTGGGAATCGGGACAGGGGACAATGAGCAGTTCTTC	CASGLGIGTGDNEQFF
TRBV6-1	TRBJ2-7	once	NA	TGTGCCAGCAGTGAAGCCCTCAACGACGAGCAGTACTTC	CASSEALNDEQYF
TRBV4-2	TRBJ1-2	many	NA	TGTGCCAGCAGCCAAGATCTGATGGGGATGACAGGCACCTATGGCTACACCTTC	CASSQDLMGMTGTYGYTF
TRBV20-1	TRBJ1-5	many	NA	TGCAGTGCTAGACACGAGGGACTGAGTATTGGCAGCAATCAGCCCCAGCATTTT	CSARHEGLSIGSNQPQHF
TRBV7-2	TRBJ1-2	many	NA	TGTGCCAGCAGCACCTCGCAAGGCTATGGCTACACCTTC	CASSTSQGYGYTF
TRBV28	TRBJ2-3	many	TRBD2	TGTGCCAGCAGTTTATCTTCTAGCGGGATGGGCACAGATACGCAGTATTTT	CASSLSSSGMGTDTQYF
TRBV20-1	TRBJ1-5	NA	NA	TGCAGTGCTAGAAGGACAGCCACCTTCAATCAGCCCCAGCATTTT	CSARRTATFNQPQHF
TRBV7-2	TRBJ2-1	many	NA	TGTGCCAGCAGCTTGGGTCCCCTTAATGAGCAGTTCTTC	CASSLGPLNEQFF
TRBV27	TRBJ2-3	few	NA	TGTGCCAGCACCGATATGATCCCTGGACCGGGGAGCACAGATACGCAGTATTTT	CASTDMIPGPGSTDTQYF
TRBV20-1	TRBJ1-2	few	NA	TGCAGTGCTAGTCAGACGGTTGACTATGGCTACACCTTC	CSASQTVDYGYTF
TRBV29-1	TRBJ2-2	many	NA	TGCAGCGTTGAAGCGGCGAACACCGGGGAGCTGTTTTTT	CSVEAANTGELFF
TRBV10-3	TRBJ1-3	few	NA	TGTGCCATCAGTGAGTCACTGGTGGGGCCGAGCTCTGGAAACACCATATATTTT	CAISESLVGPSSGNTIYF
TRBV2	TRBJ1-2	NA	TRBD1	TGTGTCAGCAGGACAGGGGGGACATATGGCTACACCTTC	CVSRTGGTYGYTF
TRBV7-2	TRBJ2-6	NA	NA	TGTGCCAGCAGCTTAGGGATCCGGGTCTTTGGGGCCAACGTCCTGACTTTC	CASSLGIRVFGANVLTF
TRBV20-1	TRBJ1-1	many	NA	TGCAGTGCCCGCCCGCAACAGAACACTGAAGCTTTCTTT	CSARPQQNTEAFF
TRBV10-1	TRBJ2-3	few	NA	TGCGCCAGCAGTGATGGGGTGTTGAGCACAGATACGCAGTATTTT	CASSDGVLSTDTQYF
TRBV18	TRBJ2-2	many	TRBD1	TGTGCCAGCTCACCAATGGCGACAGGGTACGGCGGGGAGCTGTTTTTT	CASSPMATGYGGELFF
TRBV6-5	TRBJ1-1	few	NA	TGTGCCAGCAGTTACTCAGGACGCAAAAGGGGGTACACTGAAGCTTTCTTT	CASSYSGRKRGYTEAFF
TRBV7-9	TRBJ2-7	many	NA	TGTGCCAGCAGCTTCGCGGACTCCCACGAGCAGTACTTC	CASSFADSHEQYF
TRBV19	TRBJ2-7	NA	NA	TGTGCCAGTAGTGTCTACCGGGGCCCCTACGAGCAGTACTTC	CASSVYRGPYEQYF
TRBV6-6	TRBJ2-1	many	NA	TGTGCCAGCAGTTACTCGGTGGTAGCGGAAGGGAATGAGCAGTTCTTC	CASSYSVVAEGNEQFF
TRBV20-1	TRBJ2-1	few	NA	TGCAGTGCTAGCACTAGCTCCTACAATGAGCAGTTCTTC	CSASTSSYNEQFF
TRBV4-1	TRBJ2-3	many	TRBD1	TGCGCCAGCAGATTGACAGGGGGCAAAGATACGCAGTATTTT	CASRLTGGKDTQYF
TRBV5-6	TRBJ1-2	few	TRBD1	TGTGCCAGCAGCATTCCGGGACAGGGGGCGCGTGGCTACACCTTC	CASSIPGQGARGYTF
TRBV4-1	TRBJ1-1	few	NA	TGCGCCAGCAGCCAAGATAACCCTAACCTGGGGGAAGCTTTCTTT	CASSQDNPNLGEAFF
TRBV28	TRBJ2-7	NA	NA	TGTGCCAGCAGTCGGGCAGGGGTGAGCTCCTACGAGCAGTACTTC	CASSRAGVSSYEQYF
TRBV27	TRBJ2-1	few	TRBD2	TGTGCCAGCAGTTTAATCGGGGGGAAGACTGAGCAGTTCTTC	CASSLIGGKTEQFF
TRBV7-2	TRBJ2-1	many	TRBD1	TGTGCCAGCAGCTTCCGACAGGGGAATGGCAATGAGCAGTTCTTC	CASSFRQGNGNEQFF
TRBV20-1	TRBJ2-1	NA	TRBD2	TGCAGTGCAAGTGTTTCTAGCGGGAGCGTTTATGAGCAGTTCTTC	CSASVSSGSVYEQFF
TRBV6-1	TRBJ2-3	NA	NA	TGTGCCAGCAGTCCCACGGGGGGCCAGGGAACAGATACGCAGTATTTT	CASSPTGGQGTDTQYF
TRBV24-1	TRBJ2-1	many	TRBD2	TGTGCCACCAGTGGCCCGGGACTAGCGTTGTACAATGAGCAGTTCTTC	CATSGPGLALYNEQFF
TRBV12-3/TRBV12-4	TRBJ1-5	many	NA	TGTGCCAGCAGTTTAACAGGTGGGGGTCAGCCCCAGCATTTT	CASSLTGGGQPQHF
TRBV27	TRBJ2-2	many	TRBD2	TGTGCCAGCAGTCCCTGGACTAGCGGGAACACCGGGGAGCTGTTTTTT	CASSPWTSGNTGELFF
TRBV24-1	TRBJ2-3	many	NA	TGTGCCACCAGTGAAGCCCACAGGGCAGATACGCAGTATTTT	CATSEAHRADTQYF
TRBV20-1	TRBJ2-5	many	NA	TGCAGTCGAGGCGGGAATAAAGAGACCCAGTACTTC	CSRGGNKETQYF
TRBV27	TRBJ2-7	many	TRBD2	TGTGCCAGCAGAAGCGGACTAGCATATGGGGAGCAGTACTTC	CASRSGLAYGEQYF
TRBV29-1	TRBJ2-1	few	TRBD2	TGCAGCGTTGAAGAATGGGTAGCGGGAGCGGGCAATGAGCAGTTCTTC	CSVEEWVAGAGNEQFF
TRBV28	TRBJ2-1	NA	NA	TGTGCCAGCAGTTCGACCGGGACTTCCAATGAGCAGTTCTTC	CASSSTGTSNEQFF
TRBV11-3	TRBJ2-3	many	NA	TGTGCCAGCAGCTTTGAAGGGGGCACAGATACGCAGTATTTT	CASSFEGGTDTQYF
TRBV20-1	TRBJ2-3	many	TRBD2	TGCAGTGCTAGAGTTAGCGGGGGCACAGATACGCAGTATTTT	CSARVSGGTDTQYF
TRBV28	TRBJ2-1	many	NA	TGTGCCAGCAGTCAACGGGTTAGTTCCGTTGTTAATGAGCAGTTCTTC	CASSQRVSSVVNEQFF
TRBV28	TRBJ1-1	many	NA	TGTGCCAGCAGTTTAGTCGGCCCATCGGACACTGAAGCTTTCTTT	CASSLVGPSDTEAFF
TRBV2	TRBJ2-3	many	TRBD2	TGTGCCAGCCGTAAATCTAGCGGGACGAGCACAGATACGCAGTATTTT	CASRKSSGTSTDTQYF
TRBV5-6	TRBJ2-7	NA	NA	TGTGCCAGCAGCTTGGGCCTTTATTTAGTGCACGAGCAGTACTTC	CASSLGLYLVHEQYF
TRBV3-1	TRBJ1-4	NA	NA	TGTGCCAGCAGCCCAGACCTAAAACAGCCAACTAATGAAAAACTGTTTTTT	CASSPDLKQPTNEKLFF
TRBV2	TRBJ1-1	few	NA	TGTGCCAGCAGAGGCCCGGGGGCTGGCACTGAAGCTTTCTTT	CASRGPGAGTEAFF
TRBV12-3/TRBV12-4	TRBJ1-2	NA	NA	TGTGCCAGCAGTTTTCTCATTAACTATGGCTACACCTTC	CASSFLINYGYTF
TRBV7-2	TRBJ1-2	many	NA	TGTGCCAGCAGCTTAGTCCGAGAATCTAACTATGGCTACACCTTC	CASSLVRESNYGYTF